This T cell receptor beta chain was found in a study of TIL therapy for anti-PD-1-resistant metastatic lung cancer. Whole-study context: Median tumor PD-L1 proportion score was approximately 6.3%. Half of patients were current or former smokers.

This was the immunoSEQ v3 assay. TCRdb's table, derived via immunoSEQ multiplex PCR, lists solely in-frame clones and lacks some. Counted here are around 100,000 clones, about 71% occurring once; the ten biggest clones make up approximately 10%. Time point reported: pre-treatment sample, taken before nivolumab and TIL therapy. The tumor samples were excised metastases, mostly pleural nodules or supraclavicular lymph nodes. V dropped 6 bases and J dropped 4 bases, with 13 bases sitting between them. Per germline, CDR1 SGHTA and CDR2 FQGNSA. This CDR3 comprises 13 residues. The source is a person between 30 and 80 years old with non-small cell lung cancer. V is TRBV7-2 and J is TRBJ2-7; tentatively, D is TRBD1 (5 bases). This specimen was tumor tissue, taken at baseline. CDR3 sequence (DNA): TGTGCCAGCAGGCAGGGTAACGGATACGAGCAGTACTTC. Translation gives CASRQGNGYEQYF.